This T cell receptor beta chain was obtained from a study of blood T cell repertoires in COVID-19. Study-level information: Acute-phase and convalescent COVID-19 samples originated in the United States, Italy and Spain. Sources were T cells, B-cell-depleted T cells, or PBMCs; the material itself was cDNA or gDNA.

Per the authors' pipeline: Estimated nucleated cell counts came from reference gene primer amplification. Sequencing was performed with immunoSEQ multiplex PCR; in TCRdb, only in-frame clones are kept and a portion is missing. Clonal size and the V and J genes are those of that table, whereas D and trimming came from the DNA. The table has 57,000 or so clones, approximately 84% seen once. Per the germline V gene, CDR1 is SGHDT and CDR2 is YYEEEE. The CDR3 loop spans 14 amino acids. Deletions cut 4 bases from V and 4 bases from J, with 14 bases between. The sequencing input was peripheral blood. The chain is built from TRBV5-6 and TRBJ1-1, with D possibly TRBD1 on 6 matching bases. The sequence was obtained from a man in his 70s with active COVID-19. CDR3 nucleotide sequence: TGTGCCAGCAGCGTGACTCCAGGGGTCACTGAAGCTTTCTTT. Its protein is CASSVTPGVTEAFF.